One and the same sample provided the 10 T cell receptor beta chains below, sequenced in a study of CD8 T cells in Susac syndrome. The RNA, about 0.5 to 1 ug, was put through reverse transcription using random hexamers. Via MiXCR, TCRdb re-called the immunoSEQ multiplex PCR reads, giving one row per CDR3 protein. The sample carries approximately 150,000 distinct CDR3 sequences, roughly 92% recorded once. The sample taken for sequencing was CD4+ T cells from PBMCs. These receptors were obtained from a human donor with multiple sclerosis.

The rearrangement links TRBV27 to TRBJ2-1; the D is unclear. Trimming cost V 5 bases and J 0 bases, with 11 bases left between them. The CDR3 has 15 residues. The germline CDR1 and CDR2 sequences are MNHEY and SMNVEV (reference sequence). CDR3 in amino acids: CASSPGRSSYNEQFF. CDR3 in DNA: TGTGCCAGCAGTCCCGGCCGGAGCTCCTACAATGAGCAGTTCTTC.

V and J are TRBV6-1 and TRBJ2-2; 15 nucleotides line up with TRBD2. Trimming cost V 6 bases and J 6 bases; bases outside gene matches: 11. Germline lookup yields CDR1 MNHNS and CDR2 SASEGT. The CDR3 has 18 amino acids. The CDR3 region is CASSHGTSGGTIPGELFF. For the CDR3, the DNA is TGTGCCAGCAGCCACGGGACTAGCGGGGGGACGATTCCCGGGGAGCTGTTTTTT.

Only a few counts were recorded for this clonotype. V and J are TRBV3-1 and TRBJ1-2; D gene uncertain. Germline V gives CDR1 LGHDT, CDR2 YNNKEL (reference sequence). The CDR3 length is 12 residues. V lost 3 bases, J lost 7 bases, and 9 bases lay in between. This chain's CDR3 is CASSQALGGYTF. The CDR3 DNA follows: TGTGCCAGCAGCCAGGCACTAGGTGGCTACACCTTC.

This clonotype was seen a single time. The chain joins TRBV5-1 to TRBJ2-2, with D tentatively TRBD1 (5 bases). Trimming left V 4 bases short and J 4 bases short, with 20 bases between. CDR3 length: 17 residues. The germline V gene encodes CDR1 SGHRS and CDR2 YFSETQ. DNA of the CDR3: TGCGCCAGCAGCCCGCAAGTAAGGGGCGCCGGCACCGGGGAGCTGTTTTTT. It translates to CASSPQVRGAGTGELFF. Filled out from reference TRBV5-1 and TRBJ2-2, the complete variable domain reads KAGVTQTPRYLIKTRGQQVTLSCSPISGHRSVSWYQQTPGQGLQFLFEYFSETQRNKGNFPGRFSGRQFSNSRSEMNVSTLELGDSALYLCASSPQVRGAGTGELFFGEGSRLTVL.

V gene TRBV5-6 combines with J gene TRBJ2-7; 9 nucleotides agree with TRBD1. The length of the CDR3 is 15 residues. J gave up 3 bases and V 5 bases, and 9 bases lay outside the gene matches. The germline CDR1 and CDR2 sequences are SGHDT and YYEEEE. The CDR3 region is CASSLRTGVRYEQYF. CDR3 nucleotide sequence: TGTGCCAGCAGTCTTCGGACAGGGGTTCGCTACGAGCAGTACTTC.

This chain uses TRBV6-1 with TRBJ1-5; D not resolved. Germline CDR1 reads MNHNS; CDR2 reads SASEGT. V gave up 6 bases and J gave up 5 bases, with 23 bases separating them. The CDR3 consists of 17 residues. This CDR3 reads CASSPHFGEGRYQPQHF. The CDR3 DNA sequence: TGTGCCAGCAGCCCCCACTTCGGGGAAGGTCGGTATCAGCCCCAGCATTTT.

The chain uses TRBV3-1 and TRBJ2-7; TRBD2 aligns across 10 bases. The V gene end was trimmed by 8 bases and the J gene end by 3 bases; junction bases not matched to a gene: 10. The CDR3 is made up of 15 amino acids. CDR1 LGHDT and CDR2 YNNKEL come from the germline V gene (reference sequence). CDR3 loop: CASGLAGASGYEQYF. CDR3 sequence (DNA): TGTGCCAGCGGGCTAGCGGGAGCTAGCGGCTACGAGCAGTACTTC.

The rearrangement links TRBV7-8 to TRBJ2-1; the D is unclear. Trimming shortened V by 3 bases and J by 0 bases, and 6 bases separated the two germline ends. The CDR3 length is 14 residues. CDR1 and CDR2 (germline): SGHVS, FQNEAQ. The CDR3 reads CASSLGNSYNEQFF. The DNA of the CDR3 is TGTGCCAGCAGCTTGGGAAACTCCTACAATGAGCAGTTCTTC.

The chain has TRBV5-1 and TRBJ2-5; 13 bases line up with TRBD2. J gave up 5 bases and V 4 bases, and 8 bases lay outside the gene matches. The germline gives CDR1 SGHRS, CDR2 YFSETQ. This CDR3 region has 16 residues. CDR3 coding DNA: TGCGCCAGCAGCGTGGGGACTAGCGGGGTTCTGGAGACCCAGTACTTC. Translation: CASSVGTSGVLETQYF.

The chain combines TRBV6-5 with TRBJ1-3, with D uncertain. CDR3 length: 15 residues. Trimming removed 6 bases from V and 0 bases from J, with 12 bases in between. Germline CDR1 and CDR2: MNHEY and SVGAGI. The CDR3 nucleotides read TGTGCCAGCAGCACTCATCCCGGCTCTGGAAACACCATATATTTT. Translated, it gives CASSTHPGSGNTIYF.